The sequence of this T cell receptor (beta chain) was determined in a study of graft-versus-host responses after intestinal transplantation. Across the study: Transplant types were multivisceral, liver-intestinal, or isolated intestinal.

The V segment lost 5 bases and the J segment 7 bases; nucleotides outside the gene matches: 8. Looked up from germline, CDR1 is SGHNT and CDR2 is YYREEE (reference sequence). This CDR3 contains 13 residues. About this clone: Its antigen remains unidentified.

Data came from immunoSEQ multiplex PCR; TCRdb stores just in-frame clones and leaves some out. The data show over 80,000 clones, 85% to 95% seen once. This material consisted of unstimulated CD8+ T cells sorted from spleen or lymph node cells, taken before transplant. This chain links TRBV5-4 with TRBJ2-7; 8 positions agree with TRBD2. The sequence came from a human donor who was the organ donor for an intestinal transplant. CDR3 sequence: CASRTGTRREQYF. The CDR3, as DNA: TGTGCCAGCAGAACCGGGACTAGGAGGGAGCAGTACTTC.